This T cell receptor (beta chain) originates from a study of synovial regulatory T cells in juvenile arthritis. Study summary: A few patients were therapy-naive; several received methotrexate alone.

Details on this clone: As yet, its antigen is unknown.

The CDR3 consists of 16 residues. The protein alone is recorded here. Germline V gene data show CDR1 as SGHTA and CDR2 as FQGNSA. Study-level findings and limits: Inflammation-associated Treg cells in blood had less TCR diversity than the remaining blood Treg cells. CDR3 overlap with synovial Tregs was higher for iaTregs than other blood Tregs.

Donors were approximately eleven juvenile idiopathic arthritis patients with active disease, 3 polyarticular and 8 oligoarticular. The method was immunoSEQ multiplex PCR; TCRdb's version includes in-frame clones alone and lacks a portion of them. Its clone listing holds 9,000 to 10,000 clones. The TCR was taken from a donor younger than 30 with juvenile idiopathic arthritis. Sequenced input: Treg cells from blood. Subset of the sample: remaining (HLA-DR-negative) circulating blood Treg cells. V and J are TRBV7-2 and TRBJ2-7; TCRdb outputs TRBD2, but without DNA this stays unchecked. The CDR3 loop reads CASSFRPNGWTYEQYF.